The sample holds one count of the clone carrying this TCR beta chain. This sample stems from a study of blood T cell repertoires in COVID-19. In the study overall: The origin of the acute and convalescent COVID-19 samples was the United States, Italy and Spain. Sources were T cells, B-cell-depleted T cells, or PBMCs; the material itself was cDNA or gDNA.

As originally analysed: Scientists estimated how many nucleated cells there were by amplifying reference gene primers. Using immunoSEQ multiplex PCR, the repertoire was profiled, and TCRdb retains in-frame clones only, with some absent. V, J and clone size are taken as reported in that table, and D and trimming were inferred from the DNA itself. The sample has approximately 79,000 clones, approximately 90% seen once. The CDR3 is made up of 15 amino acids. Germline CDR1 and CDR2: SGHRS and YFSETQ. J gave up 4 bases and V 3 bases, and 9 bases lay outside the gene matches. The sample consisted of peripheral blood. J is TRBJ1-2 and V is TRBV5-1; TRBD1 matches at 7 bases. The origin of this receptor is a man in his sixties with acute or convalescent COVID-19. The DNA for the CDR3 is TGCGCCAGCAGCTGGGATGGACAGGCTTTCTATGGCTACACCTTC. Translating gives CASSWDGQAFYGYTF.